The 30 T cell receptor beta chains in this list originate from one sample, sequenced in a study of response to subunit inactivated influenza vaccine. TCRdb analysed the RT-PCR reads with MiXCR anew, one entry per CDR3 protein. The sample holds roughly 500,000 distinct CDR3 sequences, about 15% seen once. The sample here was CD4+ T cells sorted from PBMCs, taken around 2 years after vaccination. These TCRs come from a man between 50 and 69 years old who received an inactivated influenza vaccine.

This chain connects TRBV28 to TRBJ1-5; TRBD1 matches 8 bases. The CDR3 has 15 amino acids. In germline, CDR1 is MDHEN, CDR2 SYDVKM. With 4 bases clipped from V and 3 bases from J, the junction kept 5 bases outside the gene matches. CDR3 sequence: CASSYGQGLNQPQHF. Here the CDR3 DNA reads TGTGCCAGCAGTTACGGACAGGGTCTCAATCAGCCCCAGCATTTT.

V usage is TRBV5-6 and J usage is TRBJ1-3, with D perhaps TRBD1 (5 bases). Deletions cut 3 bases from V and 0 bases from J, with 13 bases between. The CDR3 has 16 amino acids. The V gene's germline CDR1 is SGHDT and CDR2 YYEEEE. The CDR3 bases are TGTGCCAGCAGCTGGGCCGGGGGGAGCTCTGGAAACACCATATATTTT. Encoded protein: CASSWAGGSSGNTIYF.

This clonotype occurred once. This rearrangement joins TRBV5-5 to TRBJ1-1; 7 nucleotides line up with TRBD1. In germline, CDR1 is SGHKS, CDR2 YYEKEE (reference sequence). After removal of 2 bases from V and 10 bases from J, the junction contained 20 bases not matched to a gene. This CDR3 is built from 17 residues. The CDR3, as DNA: TGTGCCAGCAGCTTCTCTACTCGGGACAGCTCCCGATCAGGAGCTTTCTTT. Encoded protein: CASSFSTRDSSRSGAFF.

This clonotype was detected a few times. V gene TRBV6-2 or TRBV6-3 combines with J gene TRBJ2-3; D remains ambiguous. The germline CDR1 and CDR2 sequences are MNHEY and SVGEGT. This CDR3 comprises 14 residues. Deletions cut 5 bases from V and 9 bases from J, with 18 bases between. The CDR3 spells CASSESARLRTQYF. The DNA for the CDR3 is TGTGCCAGCAGTGAGTCCGCCAGACTGCGCACGCAGTATTTT.

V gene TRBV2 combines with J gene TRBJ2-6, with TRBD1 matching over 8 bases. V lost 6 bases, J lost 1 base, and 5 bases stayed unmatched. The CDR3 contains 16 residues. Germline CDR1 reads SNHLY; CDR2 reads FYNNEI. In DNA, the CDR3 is TGTGCCAGCAGCCCAGGGGGCGCGTCTGGGGCCAACGTCCTGACTTTC. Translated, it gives CASSPGGASGANVLTF.

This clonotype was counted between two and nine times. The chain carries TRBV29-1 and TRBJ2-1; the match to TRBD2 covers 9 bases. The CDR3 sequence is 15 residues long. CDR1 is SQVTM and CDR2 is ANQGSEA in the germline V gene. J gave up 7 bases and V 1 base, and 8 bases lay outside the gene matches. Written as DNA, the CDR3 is TGCAGCGTTGAAGCGGCGGGAGGGCCCTGGAATGAGCAGTTCTTC. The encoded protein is CSVEAAGGPWNEQFF.

The CDR3 sequence: CASSLAALGETQYF. CDR3 nucleotide sequence: TGCGCCAGCAGCTTGGCAGCCCTCGGAGAGACCCAGTACTTC. The chain joins TRBV5-1 to TRBJ2-5; the D is unclear. V lost 0 bases and J lost 4, with 10 bases in between. CDR1 is SGHRS, CDR2 YFSETQ, per germline. The CDR3 runs to 14 residues. Full variable domain (outside the CDR3, taken from reference TRBV5-1 and TRBJ2-5): KAGVTQTPRYLIKTRGQQVTLSCSPISGHRSVSWYQQTPGQGLQFLFEYFSETQRNKGNFPGRFSGRQFSNSRSEMNVSTLELGDSALYLCASSLAALGETQYFGPGTRLLVL.

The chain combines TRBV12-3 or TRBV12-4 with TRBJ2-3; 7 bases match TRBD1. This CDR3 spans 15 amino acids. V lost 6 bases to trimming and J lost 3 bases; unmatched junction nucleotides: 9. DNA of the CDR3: TGTGCCAGCAGATCGTACAGGGGTTGGACAGATACGCAGTATTTT. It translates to CASRSYRGWTDTQYF.

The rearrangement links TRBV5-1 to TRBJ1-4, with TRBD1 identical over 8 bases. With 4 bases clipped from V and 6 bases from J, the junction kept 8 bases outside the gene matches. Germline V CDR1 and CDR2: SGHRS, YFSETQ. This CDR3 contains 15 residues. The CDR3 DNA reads TGCGCCAGCAGCCCCGGGACAGGATACGATGAAAAACTGTTTTTT. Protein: CASSPGTGYDEKLFF.

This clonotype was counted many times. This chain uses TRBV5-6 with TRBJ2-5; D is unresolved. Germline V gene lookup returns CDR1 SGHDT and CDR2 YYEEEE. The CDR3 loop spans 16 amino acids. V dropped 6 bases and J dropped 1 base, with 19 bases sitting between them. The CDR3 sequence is CASTRNGVWLQETQYF. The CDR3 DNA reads TGTGCCAGCACCCGAAATGGGGTCTGGCTCCAAGAGACCCAGTACTTC.

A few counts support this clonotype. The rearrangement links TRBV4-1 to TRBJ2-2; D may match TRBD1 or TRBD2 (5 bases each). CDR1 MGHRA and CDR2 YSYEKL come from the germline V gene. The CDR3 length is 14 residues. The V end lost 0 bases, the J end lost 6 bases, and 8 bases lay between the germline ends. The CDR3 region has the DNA TGCGCCAGCAGCCAAGATCGAGGGGCCGGGGAGCTGTTTTTT. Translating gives CASSQDRGAGELFF.

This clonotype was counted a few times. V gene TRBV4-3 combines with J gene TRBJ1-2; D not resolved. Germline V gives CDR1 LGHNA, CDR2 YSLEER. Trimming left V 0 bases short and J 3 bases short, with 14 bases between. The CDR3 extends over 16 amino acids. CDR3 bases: TGCGCCAGCAGCCAAGATATGGGTCGTACGGACTATGGCTACACCTTC. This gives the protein CASSQDMGRTDYGYTF.

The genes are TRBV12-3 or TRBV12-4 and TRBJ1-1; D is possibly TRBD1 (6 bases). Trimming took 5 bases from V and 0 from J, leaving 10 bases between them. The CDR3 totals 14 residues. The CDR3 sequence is CASSADRMNTEAFF. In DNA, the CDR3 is TGTGCCAGCAGTGCGGACAGAATGAACACTGAAGCTTTCTTT.

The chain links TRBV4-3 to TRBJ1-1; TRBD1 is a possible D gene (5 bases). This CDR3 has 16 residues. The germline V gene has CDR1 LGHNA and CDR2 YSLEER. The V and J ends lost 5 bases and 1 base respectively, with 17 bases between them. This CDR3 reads CASSKTQGLRNTEAFF. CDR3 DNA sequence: TGCGCCAGCAGCAAGACCCAGGGACTCCGGAACACTGAAGCTTTCTTT.

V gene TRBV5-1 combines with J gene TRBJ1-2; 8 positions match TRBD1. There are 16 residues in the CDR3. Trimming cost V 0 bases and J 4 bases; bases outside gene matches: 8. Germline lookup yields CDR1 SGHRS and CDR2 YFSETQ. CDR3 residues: CASSLGSGQGLYGYTF. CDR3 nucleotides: TGCGCCAGCAGCTTGGGATCCGGACAGGGCCTCTATGGCTACACCTTC.

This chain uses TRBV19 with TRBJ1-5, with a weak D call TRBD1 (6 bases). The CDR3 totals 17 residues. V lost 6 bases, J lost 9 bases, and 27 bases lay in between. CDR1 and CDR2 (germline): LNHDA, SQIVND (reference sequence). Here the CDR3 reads CASRPITRGAPTAPQHF. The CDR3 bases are TGTGCCAGTAGACCCATCACACGGGGGGCCCCCACAGCGCCCCAGCATTTT.

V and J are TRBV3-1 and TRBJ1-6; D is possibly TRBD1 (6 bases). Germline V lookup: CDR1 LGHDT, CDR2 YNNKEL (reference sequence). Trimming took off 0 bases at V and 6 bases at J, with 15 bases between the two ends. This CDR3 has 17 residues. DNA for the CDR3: TGTGCCAGCAGCCAAGATCCGGGGGGCCGAGCTAATTCACCCCTCCACTTT. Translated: CASSQDPGGRANSPLHF.

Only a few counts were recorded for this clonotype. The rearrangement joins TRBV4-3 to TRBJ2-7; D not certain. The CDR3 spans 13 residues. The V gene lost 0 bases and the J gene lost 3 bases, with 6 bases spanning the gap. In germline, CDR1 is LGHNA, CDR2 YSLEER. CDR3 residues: CASSQDRIYEQYF. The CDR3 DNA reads TGCGCCAGCAGCCAAGACAGGATCTACGAGCAGTACTTC.

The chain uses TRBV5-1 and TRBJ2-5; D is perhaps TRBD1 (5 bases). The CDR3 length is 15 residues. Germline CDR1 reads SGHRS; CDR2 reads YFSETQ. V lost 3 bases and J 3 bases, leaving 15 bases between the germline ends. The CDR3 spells CASSSEGRREETQYF. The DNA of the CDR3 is TGCGCCAGCAGCTCCGAAGGACGCAGGGAAGAGACCCAGTACTTC.

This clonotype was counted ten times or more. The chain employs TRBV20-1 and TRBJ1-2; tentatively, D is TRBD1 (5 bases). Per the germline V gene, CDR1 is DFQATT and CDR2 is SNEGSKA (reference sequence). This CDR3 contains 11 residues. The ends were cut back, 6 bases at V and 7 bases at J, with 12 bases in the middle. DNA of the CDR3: TGCAGTGCCAGGGCAGGCGCTGGCTACACCTTC. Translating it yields CSARAGAGYTF.

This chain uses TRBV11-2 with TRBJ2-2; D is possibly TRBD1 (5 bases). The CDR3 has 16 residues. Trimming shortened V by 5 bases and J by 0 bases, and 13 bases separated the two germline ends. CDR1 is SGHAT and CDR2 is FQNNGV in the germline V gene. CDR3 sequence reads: CASSHRTLANTGELFF. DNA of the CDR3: TGTGCCAGCAGCCACCGGACACTCGCGAACACCGGGGAGCTGTTTTTT.

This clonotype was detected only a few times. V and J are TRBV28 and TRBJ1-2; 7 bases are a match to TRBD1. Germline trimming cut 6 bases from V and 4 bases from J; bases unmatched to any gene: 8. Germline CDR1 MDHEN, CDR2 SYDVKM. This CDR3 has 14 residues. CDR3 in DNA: TGTGCCAGCAGGGCATCAGGGGGGACCTATGGCTACACCTTC. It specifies CASRASGGTYGYTF.

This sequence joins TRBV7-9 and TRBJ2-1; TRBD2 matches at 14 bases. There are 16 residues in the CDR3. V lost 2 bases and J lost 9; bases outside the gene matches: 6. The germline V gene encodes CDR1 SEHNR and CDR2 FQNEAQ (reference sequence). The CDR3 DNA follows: TGTGCCAGCAGCTTACTTTCGGGACTAGCGGGAGTTGAGCAGTTCTTC. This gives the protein CASSLLSGLAGVEQFF.

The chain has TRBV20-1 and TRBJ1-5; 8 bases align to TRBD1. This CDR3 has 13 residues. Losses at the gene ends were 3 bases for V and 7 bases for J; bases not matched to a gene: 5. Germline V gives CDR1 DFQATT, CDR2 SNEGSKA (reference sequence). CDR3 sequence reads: CSASRGLLQPQHF. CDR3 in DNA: TGCAGTGCTAGCAGGGGGCTATTGCAGCCCCAGCATTTT.

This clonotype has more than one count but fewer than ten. CDR3 residues: CSARPGASTEAFF. The CDR3 DNA reads TGCAGTGCTAGGCCGGGGGCGAGTACTGAAGCTTTCTTT. This chain connects TRBV20-1 to TRBJ1-1, with D possibly being TRBD1 (6 bases). V lost 3 bases to trimming and J lost 5 bases, with 13 bases between them. Germline-derived CDR1 and CDR2 are DFQATT and SNEGSKA (reference sequence). CDR3 size: 13 residues.

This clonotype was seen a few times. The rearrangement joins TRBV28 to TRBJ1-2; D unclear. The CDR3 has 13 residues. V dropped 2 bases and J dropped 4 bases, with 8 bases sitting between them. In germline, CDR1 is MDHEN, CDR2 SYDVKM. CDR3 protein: CASSLTGIYGYTF. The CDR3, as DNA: TGTGCCAGCAGTTTAACGGGGATCTATGGCTACACCTTC.

The CDR3 nucleotides are TGTGCCAGCAGCCCCCCCGCGGGAAGAGAGACCCAGTACTTC. The encoded protein is CASSPPAGRETQYF. The rearrangement uses TRBV7-2 and TRBJ2-5, with D possibly matching TRBD2 (6 bases). Trimming removed 5 bases at V and 4 bases at J, with 14 bases between. CDR3 length: 14 residues. Looked up from germline, CDR1 is SGHTA and CDR2 is FQGNSA.

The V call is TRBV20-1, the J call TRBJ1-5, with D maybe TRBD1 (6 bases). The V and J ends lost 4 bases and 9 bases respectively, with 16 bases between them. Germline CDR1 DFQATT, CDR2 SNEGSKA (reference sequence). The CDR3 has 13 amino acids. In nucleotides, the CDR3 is TGCAGTGCTATCGGGACACCTCATGGGCCCCAGCATTTT. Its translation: CSAIGTPHGPQHF.

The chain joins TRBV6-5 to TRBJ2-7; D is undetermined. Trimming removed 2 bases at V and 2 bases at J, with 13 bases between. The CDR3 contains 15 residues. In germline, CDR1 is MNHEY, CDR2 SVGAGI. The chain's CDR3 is CASSYSRAETYEQYF. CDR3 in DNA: TGTGCCAGCAGTTACAGTCGGGCAGAGACCTACGAGCAGTACTTC.

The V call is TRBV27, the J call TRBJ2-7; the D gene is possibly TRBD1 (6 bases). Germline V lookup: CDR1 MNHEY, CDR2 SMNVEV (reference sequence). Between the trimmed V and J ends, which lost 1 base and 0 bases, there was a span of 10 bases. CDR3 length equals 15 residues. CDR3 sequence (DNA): TGTGCCAGCAGTTTATTTCAGGGGATCTCCTACGAGCAGTACTTC. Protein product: CASSLFQGISYEQYF.